This entry lists 2 T cell receptor beta chains sequenced from one sample in a study of T cell repertoires in cytomegalovirus infection. Antigens for these TCRs are unknown. TCRdb reprocessed the reads via MiXCR and lists one record per CDR3 protein. Among 650,000 to 900,000 distinct CDR3 sequences listed, 25% to 30% were seen once. The sample consisted of cultured CD8+ T cells from PBMCs, taken from culture after CMV antigen stimulation. The receptors were gathered from a human donor in good health (CMV status not recorded). Some clones in this sample may be carry-over from other donors' samples.

In this sample, this clonotype turned up many times. The DNA for the CDR3 is TGTGCCAGCAGCTCCGGGACAGGGTTCTACGAGCAGTACTTC. Residues: CASSSGTGFYEQYF. The chain joins TRBV7-6 to TRBJ2-7; 9 nucleotides match TRBD1. The germline gives CDR1 SGHVS, CDR2 FNYEAQ. The CDR3 runs to 14 residues. The V gene end was trimmed by 4 bases and the J gene end by 3 bases; junction bases not matched to a gene: 4.

In this sample, this clonotype turned up a few times. The chain joins TRBV7-8 to TRBJ2-6; no firm D call. V dropped 1 base and J dropped 0 bases, with 7 bases sitting between them. This CDR3 comprises 16 residues. Per the germline V gene, CDR1 is SGHVS and CDR2 is FQNEAQ. CDR3 DNA sequence: TGTGCCAGCAGCTTAGTCCGGACCTCTGGGGCCAACGTCCTGACTTTC. Encoded protein: CASSLVRTSGANVLTF. Together with reference TRBV7-8 and TRBJ2-6, the CDR3 gives the full variable domain: GAGVSQSPRYKVAKRGQDVALRCDPISGHVSLFWYQQALGQGPEFLTYFQNEAQLDKSGLPSDRFFAERPEGSVSTLKIQRTQQEDSAVYLCASSLVRTSGANVLTFGAGSRLTVL.